This TCR beta chain came from a study of a mutant IDH1 vaccine in newly diagnosed glioma. Study background: The vaccination schedule gave patients eight doses in weeks 1, 3, 5, 7, 11, 15, 19 and 23. Treatment recipients were approximately 62% male and about 40% female, and their mean age was approximately 43 years. Standard pretreatment was either radiotherapy, temozolomide, or, for most, radiochemotherapy with temozolomide.

Germline lookup yields CDR1 LNHDA and CDR2 SQIVND (reference sequence). The CDR3 contains 14 residues. J lost 3 bases, V lost 3 bases, and 2 bases had no gene match. Clones were sequenced by immunoSEQ multiplex PCR, and TCRdb holds only the in-frame ones, with some missing. In the table there are about 60,000 clones, about 80% of which are singletons. Time point indicated: week 23, last vaccination. It was 300 ug of mutant IDH1 20-mer peptide that made up each vaccine dose, given with topical imiquimod. Notes on this clone: The antigen is not known.

This sample comprised PBMCs, obtained from a glioma patient whose treatment included an IDH1 peptide vaccine. The clonotype was recovered from a man aged 18 to 29 with glioma. This chain connects TRBV19 to TRBJ2-3; 8 bases match TRBD2. CDR3 bases: TGTGCCAGTAGTATGGGGACTAGTACAGATACGCAGTATTTT. It codes for CASSMGTSTDTQYF.